The present T cell receptor beta chain was sequenced within a study of T cells in Graves' hyperthyroidism and ophthalmopathy. The investigators amplified TCR beta CDR3 regions from RNA transcripts. First-round RT-PCR with HTBI primers amplified the TCR CDR3 region. One entry per CDR3 protein, called by TCRdb with MiXCR from the multiplex PCR reads. This sample has around 520,000 distinct CDR3 sequences; approximately 25% occur once, and the top ten carry about 11%. The CDR3 is 16 amino acids. The V end was cut by 1 base, the J end by 0 bases, with 10 bases between. Germline CDR1 and CDR2: KGHSH and LQKENI. This clonotype has a count of ten or more. Disease duration was under 3 months in the ophthalmopathy patients, who also had a Clinical Activity Score of at least 3 and a NOSPECS grade of at least 4. Fresh 10 ml peripheral blood yielded PBMCs.

This chain uses TRBV18 with TRBJ1-5; TRBD1 is a possible D gene (5 bases). Source material: blood. This receptor was identified in a woman in her 30s with Graves' ophthalmopathy. CDR3 sequence: CASSPQGEYSNQPQHF. CDR3 bases: TGTGCCAGCTCACCACAAGGGGAATATAGCAATCAGCCCCAGCATTTT.